The 30 T cell receptor beta chains listed next were all sequenced from one sample in a study of blood T cell repertoires in COVID-19. The assay was immunoSEQ multiplex PCR, and TCRdb's table has in-frame clones only and misses some. Of about 220,000 clones listed, approximately 80% were seen once; the top ten hold around 13%. Source material: peripheral blood. These receptors originate from a human donor in a cohort sampled during active COVID-19.

This rearrangement joins TRBV5-1 to TRBJ2-1; tentatively, D is TRBD1 (5 bases). The CDR3 is made up of 14 amino acids. CDR1 and CDR2 (germline): SGHRS, YFSETQ. Trimming left V 0 bases short and J 7 bases short, with 11 bases between. The CDR3 reads CASSLDRTRNEQFF. DNA of the CDR3: TGCGCCAGCAGCTTGGACAGGACGAGGAATGAGCAGTTCTTC. The whole variable domain, filled in from reference TRBV5-1 and TRBJ2-1, reads KAGVTQTPRYLIKTRGQQVTLSCSPISGHRSVSWYQQTPGQGLQFLFEYFSETQRNKGNFPGRFSGRQFSNSRSEMNVSTLELGDSALYLCASSLDRTRNEQFFGPGTRLTVL.

This clone was seen once. V is TRBV6-5 and J is TRBJ2-5; possibly TRBD2 for D (6 bases). This CDR3 spans 13 amino acids. CDR1 and CDR2 from the germline V gene are MNHEY and SVGAGI. Trimming shortened V by 7 bases and J by 7 bases, and 16 bases separated the two germline ends. CDR3 residues: CASKGGVLGTQYF. The CDR3 DNA is TGTGCCAGCAAAGGCGGGGTCTTGGGGACCCAGTACTTC.

The chain has TRBV5-1 and TRBJ2-3; TRBD2 is a possible D gene (5 bases). The CDR3 has 17 residues. Germline CDR1 and CDR2: SGHRS and YFSETQ. Trimming removed 4 bases from V and 0 bases from J, with 18 bases in between. As DNA, the CDR3 is TGCGCCAGCAGCCCAGCCCCTGTGGGAGCTAGCACAGATACGCAGTATTTT. It translates to CASSPAPVGASTDTQYF.

This chain uses TRBV27 with TRBJ2-7; 15 bases map to TRBD2. V gave up 4 bases and J gave up 2 bases; unmatched junction bases: 9. Germline-derived CDR1 and CDR2 are MNHEY and SMNVEV (reference sequence). This CDR3 contains 18 residues. This CDR3 is CASSSGLAGGGNTYEQYF. The CDR3 nucleotides are TGTGCCAGCAGTTCGGGACTAGCGGGAGGAGGAAACACCTACGAGCAGTACTTC.

This clone has only a few counts. The chain joins TRBV5-1 to TRBJ1-1, with 8 bases fitting TRBD1. Per germline, CDR1 SGHRS and CDR2 YFSETQ. This CDR3 is 14 amino acids long. With 0 bases clipped from V and 11 bases from J, the junction kept 9 bases outside the gene matches. As DNA, the CDR3 is TGCGCCAGCAGCTTGGTAACGCAGGGGGCTTCGGCTTTCTTT. This gives the protein CASSLVTQGASAFF. The full variable domain, completed using reference TRBV5-1 and TRBJ1-1, is KAGVTQTPRYLIKTRGQQVTLSCSPISGHRSVSWYQQTPGQGLQFLFEYFSETQRNKGNFPGRFSGRQFSNSRSEMNVSTLELGDSALYLCASSLVTQGASAFFGQGTRLTVV.

The rearrangement uses TRBV2 and TRBJ1-2; 7 bases are a match to TRBD1. The CDR3 spans 14 residues. V lost 4 bases to trimming and J lost 4 bases; unmatched junction nucleotides: 6. CDR1 is SNHLY, CDR2 FYNNEI, per germline. Here the CDR3 reads CASSASSGGYGYTF. In nucleotides, the CDR3 is TGTGCCAGCAGTGCATCGTCAGGGGGCTATGGCTACACCTTC. The full variable domain, rest sourced from reference TRBV2 and TRBJ1-2, is EPEVTQTPSHQVTQMGQEVILRCVPISNHLYFYWYRQILGQKVEFLVSFYNNEISEKSEIFDDQFSVERPDGSNFTLKIRSTKLEDSAMYFCASSASSGGYGYTFGSGTRLTVV.

The chain carries TRBV7-8 and TRBJ2-7; TRBD1 aligns across 7 bases. The ends lost 5 bases at V and 2 bases at J; junction bases unmatched: 6. The length of the CDR3 is 14 residues. In germline, CDR1 is SGHVS, CDR2 FQNEAQ. CDR3 coding DNA: TGTGCCAGCAGCGTCGGACAGGAGCCCTACGAGCAGTACTTC. It codes for CASSVGQEPYEQYF.

The chain is built from TRBV29-1 and TRBJ1-3; no firm D call. The CDR3 spans 14 residues. V lost 0 bases and J lost 7, with 13 bases in between. CDR1 is SQVTM, CDR2 ANQGSEA, per germline. In DNA form, the CDR3 reads TGCAGCGTTGAAGATATCAGGATCCGGAACACCATATATTTT. Its protein product is CSVEDIRIRNTIYF. Looking up the rest from reference TRBV29-1 and TRBJ1-3 gives the full variable domain: SAVISQKPSRDICQRGTSLTIQCQVDSQVTMMFWYRQQPGQSLTLIATANQGSEATYESGFVIDKFPISRPNLTFSTLTVSNMSPEDSSIYLCSVEDIRIRNTIYFGEGSWLTVV.

The rearrangement links TRBV3-1 (or the pseudogene TRBV3-2) to TRBJ1-1; D is undetermined. CDR3 length: 14 amino acids. V was cut by 0 bases and J by 6 bases, with 11 bases left in between. CDR1 is LGHDT, CDR2 YNNKEL, per germline (reference sequence). This CDR3 is CASSQEVRHSEAFF. For the CDR3, the DNA is TGTGCCAGCAGCCAAGAAGTCAGGCACTCTGAAGCTTTCTTT.

The V and J genes are TRBV6-2 or TRBV6-3 and TRBJ1-6, with unresolved D. Germline CDR1 and CDR2: MNHEY and SVGEGT. Trimming took 4 bases from V and 0 from J, leaving 13 bases between them. CDR3 length: 17 amino acids. CDR3 DNA: TGTGCCAGCAGTTCACGGCATAGGAGCTCCTATAATTCACCCCTCCACTTT. Its protein is CASSSRHRSSYNSPLHF.

V is TRBV15 and J is TRBJ2-5; D might be TRBD1 (5 bases). CDR1 is LNHNV, CDR2 YYDKDF, per germline (reference sequence). Deletions cut 3 bases from V and 2 bases from J, with 7 bases between. The CDR3 totals 13 residues. The CDR3 spells CATSRTVQETQYF. CDR3 bases: TGTGCCACCAGCAGGACAGTTCAAGAGACCCAGTACTTC.

This chain links TRBV2 with TRBJ2-5, with a tentative D call TRBD1 (6 bases). The CDR3 sequence is 13 residues long. V was clipped by 9 bases and J by 3 bases, with 14 bases between them. The germline gives CDR1 SNHLY, CDR2 FYNNEI. CDR3: CASGGDGKETQYF. Here the CDR3 DNA reads TGTGCCAGTGGGGGCGATGGAAAAGAGACCCAGTACTTC.

The J gene is TRBJ2-5, the V gene TRBV3-1 (or the pseudogene TRBV3-2); TRBD2 matches at 7 bases. Trimming took 3 bases from V and 2 from J; bases not matched to a gene: 6. Germline-derived CDR1 and CDR2 are LGHDT and YNNKEL (reference sequence). The CDR3 covers 15 residues. CDR3 amino acids: CASSHDGGGQETQYF. CDR3 bases: TGTGCCAGCAGCCATGATGGGGGGGGGCAAGAGACCCAGTACTTC.

Comment on this clone: At one end the junction does not follow the germline gene, possibly because of a read error. The genes are TRBV28 and TRBJ1-4; TRBD1 is a possible D gene (5 bases). The germline gives CDR1 MDHEN, CDR2 SYDVKM. This CDR3 is built from 11 residues. The CDR3: CASSFGQGLIF. The CDR3 coding sequence is TGTGCCAGCAGTTTCGGCCAGGGCCTCATTTTT.

The chain uses TRBV7-6 and TRBJ2-1, with 10 nucleotides matching TRBD2. Losses at the gene ends were 1 base for V and 4 bases for J; bases not matched to a gene: 7. In germline, CDR1 is SGHVS, CDR2 FNYEAQ. The CDR3 has 17 amino acids. The CDR3 here is CASSLVGTSEGYNEQFF. For the CDR3, the DNA is TGTGCCAGCAGCTTAGTGGGGACTAGCGAGGGTTACAATGAGCAGTTCTTC.

This chain connects TRBV5-1 to TRBJ2-1; D possibly corresponds to TRBD2 (6 bases). V shed 0 bases and J shed 0 bases, with 13 bases lying between them. Per germline, CDR1 SGHRS and CDR2 YFSETQ. CDR3 size: 17 residues. The CDR3 nucleotides are TGCGCCAGCAGCTTGGATGGGCGGGGACGCTCCTACAATGAGCAGTTCTTC. Its protein product is CASSLDGRGRSYNEQFF.

This sequence joins TRBV19 and TRBJ1-1; D is possibly TRBD1 (5 bases). This CDR3 is built from 14 residues. Trimming removed 4 bases from V and 10 bases from J, with 19 bases in between. CDR1 LNHDA and CDR2 SQIVND come from the germline V gene (reference sequence). The CDR3 reads CASSTLGIDRGAFF. The CDR3, as DNA: TGTGCCAGTAGTACCCTGGGAATTGACAGAGGAGCTTTCTTT. The full variable domain, completed using reference TRBV19 and TRBJ1-1, is DGGITQSPKYLFRKEGQNVTLSCEQNLNHDAMYWYRQDPGQGLRLIYYSQIVNDFQKGDIAEGYSVSREKKESFPLTVTSAQKNPTAFYLCASSTLGIDRGAFFGQGTRLTVV.

Regarding this clone: The sample carries other DNA sequences with the same CDR3. The chain recombines TRBV3-1 (or the pseudogene TRBV3-2) with TRBJ2-2; D may be TRBD1 (5 bases). V shed 4 bases and J shed 5 bases, with 8 bases lying between them. This CDR3 spans 13 amino acids. The V gene's germline CDR1 is LGHDT and CDR2 YNNKEL (reference sequence). The CDR3 loop reads CASSPSGTGELFF. CDR3 nucleotide sequence: TGTGCCAGCAGCCCCTCAGGGACCGGGGAGCTGTTTTTT.

This clone has only a few counts. The genes are TRBV3-1 (or the pseudogene TRBV3-2) and TRBJ2-3; tentatively, D is TRBD1 (7 bases). The germline V and J ends were trimmed by 4 bases and 9 bases, with 14 bases remaining between them. CDR3 size: 13 residues. Germline CDR1 LGHDT, CDR2 YNNKEL (reference sequence). In nucleotides, the CDR3 is TGTGCCAGCAGCCTCAGGGGGGATTACACGCAGTATTTT. This sequence encodes CASSLRGDYTQYF.

The sample holds a few counts of this clone. J is TRBJ1-5 and V is TRBV2; possibly TRBD1 for D (5 bases). CDR1 SNHLY and CDR2 FYNNEI come from the germline V gene. The CDR3 is 15 residues long. Trimming left V 6 bases short and J 7 bases short, with 19 bases between. The CDR3 bases are TGTGCCAGCAGCGTGGAGCCGACAGCCTGGCAGCCCCAGCATTTT. Its translation is CASSVEPTAWQPQHF. The complete variable domain, with remaining parts taken from reference TRBV2 and TRBJ1-5, reads EPEVTQTPSHQVTQMGQEVILRCVPISNHLYFYWYRQILGQKVEFLVSFYNNEISEKSEIFDDQFSVERPDGSNFTLKIRSTKLEDSAMYFCASSVEPTAWQPQHFGDGTRLSIL.

The chain carries TRBV18 and TRBJ1-1; D is possibly TRBD1 (5 bases). This CDR3 spans 11 amino acids. The V gene lost 1 base and the J gene lost 8 bases, with 5 bases spanning the gap. The germline V gene encodes CDR1 KGHSH and CDR2 LQKENI. CDR3: CASSPRQEAFF. Written as DNA, the CDR3 is TGTGCCAGCTCACCACGACAGGAAGCTTTCTTT.

This clone has a handful of counts. The rearrangement joins TRBV19 to TRBJ2-1; 7 bases agree with TRBD2. This CDR3 is 13 amino acids long. The V segment lost 3 bases and the J segment 9 bases; nucleotides outside the gene matches: 5. The germline CDR1 and CDR2 sequences are LNHDA and SQIVND (reference sequence). Here the CDR3 DNA reads TGTGCCAGTAGTATTCTCGGGGGGAGTGAGCAGTTCTTC. Its translation: CASSILGGSEQFF.

The rearrangement joins TRBV30 to TRBJ2-3; possibly TRBD1 for D (5 bases). Germline V gene lookup returns CDR1 GTSNPN and CDR2 SVGIG (reference sequence). This CDR3 has 14 residues. Trimming stripped 7 bases from V and 1 base from J, with 15 bases between. CDR3 in amino acids: CASRPGARTDTQYF. Here the CDR3 DNA reads TGTGCCTCCCGCCCTGGGGCGCGCACAGATACGCAGTATTTT.

This chain uses TRBV28 with TRBJ2-3, with D unresolved. The CDR3 extends over 13 amino acids. Germline CDR1 reads MDHEN; CDR2 reads SYDVKM. Trimming removed 6 bases from V and 7 bases from J, with 14 bases in between. The CDR3 DNA reads as TGTGCCAGCAGCACCCCGTGGGCAAATACGCAGTATTTT. This translates into CASSTPWANTQYF. Full variable domain (missing parts from reference TRBV28 and TRBJ2-3): DVKVTQSSRYLVKRTGEKVFLECVQDMDHENMFWYRQDPGLGLRLIYFSYDVKMKEKGDIPEGYSVSREKKERFSLILESASTNQTSMYLCASSTPWANTQYFGPGTRLTVL.

This clone occurred a few times. The genes are TRBV6-5 and TRBJ2-7; 9 bases match TRBD2. Trimming at V came to 6 bases and at J to 4 bases, leaving 10 bases not matched to a gene. The CDR3 length is 15 residues. Germline V gene lookup returns CDR1 MNHEY and CDR2 SVGAGI. The CDR3 protein is CASRPRREGWYEQYF. The CDR3 nucleotides read TGTGCCAGCAGGCCCCGGCGGGAGGGGTGGTACGAGCAGTACTTC.

The J gene is TRBJ2-5, the V gene TRBV5-1, with a weak D call TRBD2 (5 bases). This CDR3 is built from 16 residues. Trimming took off 3 bases at V and 4 bases at J, with 19 bases between the two ends. CDR1 SGHRS and CDR2 YFSETQ come from the germline V gene. CDR3 nucleotide sequence: TGCGCCAGCAGCTCAACCCGGCCACCCCTAGCAGAGACCCAGTACTTC. Protein product: CASSSTRPPLAETQYF. The whole variable domain, filled in from reference TRBV5-1 and TRBJ2-5, reads KAGVTQTPRYLIKTRGQQVTLSCSPISGHRSVSWYQQTPGQGLQFLFEYFSETQRNKGNFPGRFSGRQFSNSRSEMNVSTLELGDSALYLCASSSTRPPLAETQYFGPGTRLLVL.

The CDR3 is CASSPGLAGDEQFF. The CDR3 DNA sequence: TGTGCCAGCAGCCCTGGACTAGCGGGAGACGAGCAGTTCTTC. The chain couples TRBV3-1 (or the pseudogene TRBV3-2) to TRBJ2-1, with 13 nucleotides matching TRBD2. This CDR3 has 14 residues. V shed 4 bases, J shed 10 bases, and the junction held 4 bases outside the gene matches. The germline gives CDR1 LGHDT, CDR2 YNNKEL (reference sequence).

The chain is built from TRBV5-4 and TRBJ2-7; tentatively, D is TRBD2 (5 bases). The CDR3 contains 15 residues. CDR1 and CDR2 from the germline V gene are SGHNT and YYREEE (reference sequence). V lost 5 bases and J 1 base, leaving 16 bases between the germline ends. DNA for the CDR3: TGTGCCAGCAGACCCGGGGAATCCCTTTCCTACGAGCAGTACTTC. Amino acids: CASRPGESLSYEQYF.

This chain links TRBV7-9 with TRBJ1-6, with a possible D match to TRBD1 (5 bases). This CDR3 comprises 13 residues. Trimming stripped 5 bases from V and 7 bases from J, with 9 bases between. CDR1 and CDR2 from the germline V gene are SEHNR and FQNEAQ (reference sequence). The CDR3 DNA is TGTGCCAGCAGCCCAAGACAGAATTCACCCCTCCACTTT. Protein: CASSPRQNSPLHF. The complete variable domain, with remaining parts taken from reference TRBV7-9 and TRBJ1-6, reads DTGVSQNPRHKITKRGQNVTFRCDPISEHNRLYWYRQTLGQGPEFLTYFQNEAQLEKSRLLSDRFSAERPKGSFSTLEIQRTEQGDSAMYLCASSPRQNSPLHFGNGTRLTVT.

The rearrangement uses TRBV9 and TRBJ2-2, with D perhaps matching TRBD2 (6 bases). Trimming pared 3 bases from V and 5 bases from J, leaving 11 bases between. Germline CDR1 is SGDLS and CDR2 is YYNGEE. CDR3 size: 14 residues. The CDR3 DNA sequence: TGTGCCAGCAGCGCCGGGACTTATACCGGGGAGCTGTTTTTT. Residues: CASSAGTYTGELFF.